These T cell receptor beta chains were read from a single sample in a study of blood T cell repertoires in COVID-19. The protocol was immunoSEQ multiplex PCR, while the TCRdb copy is restricted to in-frame clones and leaves out a portion. The table has about 160,000 clones, approximately 87% seen once. Sequencing was done on a sample of peripheral blood. Receptor source: a woman between 65 and 79 years old with COVID-19, enrolled during active disease. CDR3s include the opening cysteine and the closing phenylalanine or tryptophan. The D gene is left open where the match is weak. Expanded clones are given a class, and other clones once, few, many or no size at all.

D,J,V,size,CDR3,DNA
.,TRBJ2-3,TRBV20-1,.,CSASPLPTLRGSTDTQYF,TGCAGTGCTAGTCCCCTACCCACACTCAGGGGCAGCACAGATACGCAGTATTTT
.,TRBJ2-4,TRBV5-6,.,CASSLDQGAKNIQYF,TGTGCCAGCAGCTTGGACCAGGGAGCCAAAAACATTCAGTACTTC
TRBD1,TRBJ1-1,TRBV6-4,.,CASSASQGASAFF,TGTGCCAGCAGTGCATCACAGGGGGCAAGTGCTTTCTTT
TRBD1,TRBJ2-5,TRBV5-1,.,CASSTGDRGTQETQYF,TGCGCCAGCAGCACAGGGGACAGGGGAACTCAGGAGACCCAGTACTTC
.,TRBJ1-1,TRBV6-6,.,CASSPSDRLNTEAFF,TGTGCCAGCAGTCCTTCTGACAGGCTTAACACTGAAGCTTTCTTT
TRBD1,TRBJ1-2,TRBV7-9,.,CASSPRQGGYTF,TGTGCCAGCAGCCCAAGACAGGGTGGCTACACCTTC
TRBD1,TRBJ1-2,TRBV7-7,.,CASSPGTGFGYTF,TGTGCTAGCAGCCCCGGGACAGGGTTTGGCTACACCTTC
.,TRBJ1-2,TRBV5-6,.,CASSLFLSTGVDYTF,TGTGCCAGCAGCTTGTTTTTATCGACAGGTGTTGACTACACCTTC
TRBD1,TRBJ1-5,TRBV29-1,.,CSVAGTGPNQPQHF,TGCAGCGTTGCGGGGACAGGGCCCAATCAGCCCCAGCATTTT
TRBD1,TRBJ1-6,TRBV5-6,.,CASSSAGGQAKLSLHF,TGTGCCAGCAGCTCCGCCGGGGGACAGGCCAAATTGTCCCTCCACTTT
TRBD2,TRBJ2-5,TRBV5-4,once,CASLFRGASGETQYF,TGTGCCAGCCTCTTCCGGGGCGCTAGCGGGGAGACCCAGTACTTC
.,TRBJ2-4,TRBV5-1,.,CASSLERSPSGIQYF,TGCGCCAGCAGCTTGGAACGTTCCCCGTCGGGCATTCAGTACTTC
TRBD1,TRBJ1-6,TRBV12-3/TRBV12-4,.,CASRTGESPLHF,TGTGCCAGTAGGACAGGAGAATCACCCCTCCACTTT
TRBD2,TRBJ2-5,TRBV18,.,CASSPGLAGQETQYF,TGTGCCAGCTCACCAGGACTAGCGGGGCAAGAGACCCAGTACTTC
.,TRBJ1-1,TRBV30,.,CAWTPGLDTEAFF,TGTGCCTGGACGCCCGGGTTGGACACTGAAGCTTTCTTT
.,TRBJ2-5,TRBV2,.,CASSEAGSGRYETQYF,TGTGCCAGCAGTGAAGCGGGGTCTGGGAGGTACGAGACCCAGTACTTC
TRBD1,TRBJ1-3,TRBV10-3,.,CAISKDRTSGNTIYF,TGTGCCATCAGCAAGGACAGGACCTCTGGAAACACCATATATTTT
.,TRBJ2-5,TRBV5-1,once,CASSLGGGVETQYF,TGCGCCAGCAGCTTGGGTGGAGGAGTAGAGACCCAGTACTTC
TRBD2,TRBJ2-7,TRBV9,.,CASSVADSGGAYEQYF,TGTGCCAGCAGCGTAGCTGATAGCGGGGGGGCGTACGAGCAGTACTTC
TRBD1,TRBJ1-5,TRBV2,.,CASSGTGAQPQHF,TGTGCCAGCAGTGGGACAGGGGCTCAGCCCCAGCATTTT
.,TRBJ1-2,TRBV27,.,CASSFLSGQGYGYTF,TGTGCCAGCAGTTTCTTATCGGGTCAGGGCTATGGCTACACCTTC
TRBD2,TRBJ2-1,TRBV6-2/TRBV6-3,.,CASSYSRGGSYNEQFF,TGTGCCAGCAGTTACTCCCGGGGGGGTTCCTACAATGAGCAGTTCTTC
TRBD1,TRBJ2-7,TRBV5-1,.,CASSLDRRTYEQYF,TGCGCCAGCAGCCTGGACAGGAGAACCTACGAGCAGTACTTC
TRBD2,TRBJ2-3,TRBV11-2,.,CASSLSMSGGASTDTQYF,TGTGCCAGCAGCTTATCCATGAGCGGGGGGGCCAGCACAGATACGCAGTATTTT
TRBD2,TRBJ2-3,TRBV7-3,once,CASSSSGVSTDTQYF,TGTGCCAGCAGCTCCAGCGGGGTTAGCACAGATACGCAGTATTTT
.,TRBJ1-6,TRBV28,.,CASSLLGRDSPLHF,TGTGCCAGCAGTTTATTGGGCAGGGATTCACCCCTCCACTTT
.,TRBJ1-4,TRBV2,.,CASSERRDNEKLFF,TGTGCCAGCAGTGAAAGGAGGGATAATGAAAAACTGTTTTTT
.,TRBJ2-1,TRBV19,.,CASSIGSYEQFF,TGTGCCAGTAGTATCGGGAGTTATGAGCAGTTCTTC
TRBD2,TRBJ2-1,TRBV9,.,CASSVGASGGVNEQFF,TGTGCCAGCAGCGTAGGGGCTAGCGGGGGTGTGAATGAGCAGTTCTTC
.,TRBJ2-3,TRBV21-1,few,CASSIGTARSTDTQYF,TGTGCCAGCAGCATAGGGACAGCACGATCCACAGATACGCAGTATTTT
TRBD1,TRBJ1-1,TRBV6-5,.,CASSTGTGFSFF,TGTGCCAGCAGTACCGGGACAGGGTTTTCTTTCTTT
.,TRBJ1-2,TRBV5-6,few,CASSPQGKWASGYTF,TGTGCCAGCAGCCCCCAGGGAAAATGGGCCTCCGGCTACACCTTC
.,TRBJ2-5,TRBV7-9,.,CASSFRLPQETQYF,TGTGCCAGCAGCTTCAGACTGCCTCAAGAGACCCAGTACTTC
TRBD1,TRBJ2-7,TRBV3-1/TRBV3-2,.,CASSPGTGGIYEQYF,TGTGCCAGCAGCCCCGGGACAGGGGGAATTTACGAGCAGTACTTC
.,TRBJ2-5,TRBV7-2,once,CASSQGGRTSETQYF,TGTGCCAGCAGCCAGGGGGGGAGGACTAGCGAGACCCAGTACTTC
.,TRBJ2-3,TRBV7-9,.,CASRGGSQQGTQYF,TGTGCCAGCAGGGGAGGGTCACAACAGGGTACGCAGTATTTT
.,TRBJ1-3,TRBV11-2,once,CASAPLAGASGNTIYF,TGTGCCAGCGCCCCCCTTGCGGGGGCATCTGGAAACACCATATATTTT
.,TRBJ1-2,TRBV7-9,.,CASSLGIGLAANYGYTF,TGTGCCAGCAGCTTAGGGATCGGGCTAGCGGCTAACTATGGCTACACCTTC
.,TRBJ2-7,TRBV29-1,.,CSVEETGVGEQYF,TGCAGCGTTGAGGAGACAGGTGTTGGCGAGCAGTACTTC
.,TRBJ2-4,TRBV5-1,.,CASSLRQSTENIQYF,TGCGCCAGCAGTTTACGACAGAGCACCGAAAACATTCAGTACTTC
TRBD1,TRBJ1-6,TRBV28,.,CASRQGAWTPLHF,TGTGCCAGCAGACAGGGGGCATGGACACCCCTCCACTTT
.,TRBJ2-3,TRBV5-5,.,CASSLVTLTGTDTQYF,TGTGCCAGCAGCTTGGTCACCTTAACTGGCACAGATACGCAGTATTTT
.,TRBJ1-2,TRBV4-2,.,CASSPGDYGYTF,TGTGCCAGCAGCCCGGGGGACTATGGCTACACCTTC
.,TRBJ2-1,TRBV27,once,CASSQPSGLPGDEQFF,TGTGCCAGCAGTCAACCGTCAGGCTTACCCGGGGATGAGCAGTTCTTC
.,TRBJ1-4,TRBV2,.,CASTEQRSNEKLFF,TGTGCCAGCACTGAACAGCGTTCTAATGAAAAACTGTTTTTT
TRBD1,TRBJ1-5,TRBV5-1,.,CASSWTGGQPQHF,TGCGCCAGCAGCTGGACAGGGGGGCAGCCCCAGCATTTT
TRBD1,TRBJ1-2,TRBV3-1/TRBV3-2,once,CASSHFDRGHNYGYTF,TGTGCCAGCAGCCACTTTGACAGGGGGCATAACTATGGCTACACCTTC
TRBD1,TRBJ1-2,TRBV10-1,.,CASSGRQGRNYGYTF,TGCGCCAGCAGTGGCCGACAGGGGAGAAACTATGGCTACACCTTC
TRBD2,TRBJ2-1,TRBV19,.,CASGGSGGPTPGNEQFF,TGTGCCAGTGGCGGTAGCGGGGGGCCCACCCCGGGCAATGAGCAGTTCTTC
.,TRBJ1-5,TRBV5-5,.,CASSLRPGGDNQPQHF,TGTGCCAGCAGCTTGCGGCCAGGCGGGGATAATCAGCCCCAGCATTTT
.,TRBJ1-4,TRBV7-9,once,CASSTLGGPEDEKLFF,TGTGCCAGCAGCACCTTAGGCGGGCCGGAGGATGAAAAACTGTTTTTT
.,TRBJ2-7,TRBV6-4,.,CASSDGGVSSYEQYF,TGTGCCAGCAGTGACGGGGGCGTAAGCTCCTACGAGCAGTACTTC
.,TRBJ1-4,TRBV27,.,CASSPGGEKLFF,TGTGCCAGCAGTCCGGGGGGTGAAAAACTGTTTTTT